Each of the 26 T cell receptor beta chains below was sequenced from the same sample in a study of blood T cell repertoires in COVID-19. This table comes from immunoSEQ multiplex PCR, and its TCRdb copy is limited to in-frame clones, with some not included. The sample has around 300,000 clones; 75% to 90% are singletons. The source material was PBMCs or T cells enriched from blood (not recorded which). The source of these receptors is a woman aged 18-29 years who had recovered from COVID-19.

The rearrangement links TRBV4-1 to TRBJ2-7, with D tentatively TRBD1 (6 bases). CDR1 MGHRA and CDR2 YSYEKL come from the germline V gene. Trimming took off 0 bases at V and 12 bases at J, with 15 bases between the two ends. This CDR3 has 13 residues. Written as DNA, the CDR3 is TGCGCCAGCAGCCAAGAAGGGGGATCAGGCCTGTACTTC. Its protein product is CASSQEGGSGLYF.

This clone was counted only a few times. The rearrangement links TRBV3-1 (or the pseudogene TRBV3-2) to TRBJ1-2, with 8 bases aligning to TRBD1. This CDR3 is 15 amino acids long. V gave up 4 bases and J gave up 8 bases; unmatched junction bases: 12. Germline V gene data show CDR1 as LGHDT and CDR2 as YNNKEL (reference sequence). The CDR3 here is CASSLAQGAVWGYTF. CDR3 DNA sequence: TGTGCCAGCAGCCTAGCGCAGGGGGCGGTATGGGGCTACACCTTC.

The rearrangement joins TRBV15 to TRBJ2-1; 12 positions agree with TRBD2. Trimming removed 8 bases from V and 5 bases from J; junction bases left unmatched: 7. There are 15 residues in the CDR3. CDR1 LNHNV and CDR2 YYDKDF come from the germline V gene (reference sequence). The CDR3 here is CATRQASGGDNEQFF. DNA for the CDR3: TGTGCCACCCGGCAGGCTAGCGGGGGGGACAATGAGCAGTTCTTC.

The chain links TRBV6-5 to TRBJ1-5; possible D gene TRBD1, 6 bases. Germline CDR1 is MNHEY and CDR2 is SVGAGI. The length of the CDR3 is 15 residues. Trimming removed 7 bases at V and 4 bases at J, with 17 bases between. CDR3 nucleotide sequence: TGTGCCAGCAAAGGACAGCGCCAACCGAATCAGCCCCAGCATTTT. It encodes CASKGQRQPNQPQHF.

This chain links TRBV2 with TRBJ1-3; D gene ambiguous. The germline V and J ends were trimmed by 6 bases and 1 base, with 10 bases remaining between them. The germline V gene has CDR1 SNHLY and CDR2 FYNNEI. This CDR3 comprises 14 residues. CDR3 amino acids: CASRAELSGNTIYF. In DNA form, the CDR3 reads TGTGCCAGCAGAGCCGAGCTATCTGGAAACACCATATATTTT. Using reference TRBV2 and TRBJ1-3 for the parts outside the CDR3, the full variable domain is EPEVTQTPSHQVTQMGQEVILRCVPISNHLYFYWYRQILGQKVEFLVSFYNNEISEKSEIFDDQFSVERPDGSNFTLKIRSTKLEDSAMYFCASRAELSGNTIYFGEGSWLTVV.

The V call is TRBV11-2, the J call TRBJ1-6; D not certain. The ends were cut back, 2 bases at V and 7 bases at J, with 18 bases in the middle. The germline CDR1 and CDR2 sequences are SGHAT and FQNNGV. This CDR3 is 17 amino acids long. The CDR3 is CASSLSPGGGPNSPLHF. For the CDR3, the DNA is TGTGCCAGCAGCTTAAGTCCCGGTGGAGGTCCGAATTCACCCCTCCACTTT.

This chain joins TRBV4-2 and TRBJ2-2, with D maybe TRBD2 (5 bases). The V gene lost 0 bases and the J gene lost 0 bases, with 11 bases spanning the gap. The CDR3 spans 17 residues. Germline-derived CDR1 and CDR2 are LGHNA and YNFKEQ. The DNA of the CDR3 is TGTGCCAGCAGCCAAGATAACCAAGCGGCGAACACCGGGGAGCTGTTTTTT. The encoded protein is CASSQDNQAANTGELFF.

This chain connects TRBV5-4 to TRBJ1-2, with D unclear. Deletions cut 4 bases from V and 3 bases from J, with 19 bases between. Germline lookup yields CDR1 SGHNT and CDR2 YYREEE (reference sequence). The CDR3 covers 16 residues. CDR3 sequence: CASSRGGNRRDYGYTF. CDR3 nucleotide sequence: TGTGCCAGCAGCCGAGGAGGAAACAGACGAGACTATGGCTACACCTTC.

The chain links TRBV19 to TRBJ1-5, with D hard to call. CDR3 length: 16 residues. The ends were cut back, 7 bases at V and 2 bases at J, with 18 bases in the middle. Germline V lookup: CDR1 LNHDA, CDR2 SQIVND (reference sequence). CDR3 sequence reads: CASTQFGVGGNQPQHF. CDR3 nucleotides: TGTGCCAGTACCCAGTTCGGGGTTGGAGGCAATCAGCCCCAGCATTTT.

The chain carries TRBV28 and TRBJ1-6; D may be TRBD1 (5 bases). Germline V gene lookup returns CDR1 MDHEN and CDR2 SYDVKM. The CDR3 extends over 16 amino acids. V shed 1 base and J shed 2 bases, with 9 bases lying between them. In DNA, the CDR3 is TGTGCCAGCAGTTTATTTAGACAGCCCTATAATTCACCCCTCCACTTT. It codes for CASSLFRQPYNSPLHF.

The chain couples TRBV5-5 to TRBJ1-2, with D possibly being TRBD1 (5 bases). From germline, CDR1 is SGHKS and CDR2 YYEKEE (reference sequence). This CDR3 region has 15 residues. V was trimmed by 6 bases and J by 4 bases, leaving 19 bases between them. The CDR3 region is CASTPSSGDGYGYTF. CDR3 bases: TGTGCCAGCACCCCGAGTTCGGGGGACGGCTATGGCTACACCTTC.

The chain uses TRBV12-3 or TRBV12-4 and TRBJ1-1; tentative D call: TRBD1 (6 bases). V gave up 0 bases and J gave up 9 bases, with 11 bases separating them. The CDR3 length is 13 residues. CDR3 protein: CASSLADSQKAFF. The CDR3 DNA sequence: TGTGCCAGCAGTTTAGCGGACAGTCAAAAAGCTTTCTTT.

The V call is TRBV6-5, the J call TRBJ1-2, with 9 bases lining up with TRBD1. From germline, CDR1 is MNHEY and CDR2 SVGAGI. Trimming took 6 bases from V and 5 from J; bases not matched to a gene: 7. This CDR3 is 14 amino acids long. The chain's CDR3 is CASRFVDRGYGYTF. The CDR3 DNA is TGTGCCAGCAGATTCGTGGACAGGGGATATGGCTACACCTTC.

This clone has only one observation. This chain uses TRBV20-1 with TRBJ1-2; possibly TRBD1 for D (5 bases). The CDR3 is 13 residues long. Trimming took 3 bases from V and 14 from J, leaving 22 bases between them. CDR1 is DFQATT and CDR2 is SNEGSKA in the germline V gene (reference sequence). This CDR3 reads CSASSVLGTVVTF. The CDR3, as DNA: TGCAGTGCTAGTTCGGTGTTGGGGACTGTTGTGACCTTC.

The chain links TRBV27 to TRBJ1-1, with a tentative D call TRBD1 (5 bases). The CDR3 is 14 amino acids. Looked up from germline, CDR1 is MNHEY and CDR2 is SMNVEV (reference sequence). Trimming stripped 8 bases from V and 5 bases from J, with 18 bases between. CDR3 bases: TGTGCCAGCTCCTTGTCGCAGGGTGGGACTGAAGCTTTCTTT. It translates to CASSLSQGGTEAFF.

The chain uses TRBV2 and TRBJ1-3; D not certain. CDR1 and CDR2 from the germline V gene are SNHLY and FYNNEI. The CDR3 has 14 residues. Trimming took 8 bases from V and 4 from J, leaving 15 bases between them. CDR3 protein: CASRVLVSGNTIYF. CDR3 nucleotide sequence: TGTGCCAGCCGAGTGCTAGTTTCAGGAAACACCATATATTTT.

V usage is TRBV6-5 and J usage is TRBJ1-1; D remains ambiguous. The V and J ends lost 2 bases and 0 bases respectively, with 10 bases between them. There are 15 residues in the CDR3. Germline V CDR1 and CDR2: MNHEY, SVGAGI. The CDR3 sequence: CASSYLGGMNTEAFF. DNA of the CDR3: TGTGCCAGCAGTTACCTCGGAGGAATGAACACTGAAGCTTTCTTT.

The gene calls are TRBV11-1 and TRBJ2-1, with 12 bases identical to TRBD2. Germline CDR1 is SGHAT and CDR2 is FQDESV (reference sequence). Germline trimming cut 4 bases from V and 7 bases from J; bases unmatched to any gene: 2. The CDR3 is made up of 14 amino acids. The CDR3 loop is CASSSGTSGNEQFF. The CDR3 bases are TGTGCCAGCAGCTCCGGGACTAGCGGGAATGAGCAGTTCTTC.

The chain combines TRBV2 with TRBJ1-2; a possible D gene is TRBD1 (6 bases). Trimming took 4 bases from V and 2 from J, leaving 8 bases between them. Germline V gives CDR1 SNHLY, CDR2 FYNNEI. The CDR3 covers 13 residues. The CDR3 sequence: CASSGGQNYGYTF. The CDR3 DNA follows: TGTGCCAGCAGTGGGGGACAAAACTATGGCTACACCTTC.

V and J are TRBV10-3 and TRBJ1-1; 8 nucleotides align to TRBD1. V was clipped by 7 bases and J by 6 bases; unmatched bases: 10. CDR1 and CDR2 from the germline V gene are ENHRY and SYGVKD. The CDR3 spans 14 residues. CDR3 protein: CAIIAGGTRPEAFF. Here the CDR3 DNA reads TGTGCCATCATCGCAGGGGGCACAAGGCCTGAAGCTTTCTTT.

The chain has TRBV3-1 (or the pseudogene TRBV3-2) and TRBJ1-5, with D unclear. Trimming shortened V by 2 bases and J by 2 bases, and 7 bases separated the two germline ends. CDR3 size: 14 residues. Per the germline V gene, CDR1 is LGHDT and CDR2 is YNNKEL (reference sequence). For the CDR3, the DNA is TGTGCCAGCAGCCAAATACAGCGCAATCAGCCCCAGCATTTT. This sequence encodes CASSQIQRNQPQHF.

This chain uses TRBV4-2 with TRBJ2-1, with TRBD2 matching over 8 bases. This CDR3 has 16 amino acids. Looked up from germline, CDR1 is LGHNA and CDR2 is YNFKEQ. Trimming took 1 base from V and 3 from J; bases not matched to a gene: 5. The CDR3 DNA reads as TGTGCCAGCAGCCAAGTCGGGGGGGTTAACTACAATGAGCAGTTCTTC. It codes for CASSQVGGVNYNEQFF.

The chain is built from TRBV7-3 and TRBJ2-3, with 8 bases fitting TRBD2. CDR3 length: 15 amino acids. From germline, CDR1 is SGHTA and CDR2 FQGTGA. V lost 4 bases, J lost 0 bases, and 3 bases stayed unmatched. The CDR3 loop is CASSSGGASTDTQYF. DNA of the CDR3: TGTGCCAGCAGCTCCGGGGGGGCCAGCACAGATACGCAGTATTTT.

The genes are TRBV3-1 (or the pseudogene TRBV3-2) and TRBJ2-5, with 12 nucleotides matching TRBD2. This CDR3 is built from 17 residues. V lost 3 bases to trimming and J lost 5 bases; unmatched junction nucleotides: 10. The germline V gene has CDR1 LGHDT and CDR2 YNNKEL (reference sequence). The CDR3 DNA reads TGTGCCAGCAGCCACTACCCTAGCGGGGGGGCGGAGGAGACCCAGTACTTC. It specifies CASSHYPSGGAEETQYF.

CDR3 sequence: CATYSGETYNEQFF. CDR3 in DNA: TGCGCCACCTATAGCGGGGAAACCTACAATGAGCAGTTCTTC. The rearrangement uses TRBV10-2 and TRBJ2-1; 8 bases are shared with TRBD2. Germline V gene lookup returns CDR1 WSHSY and CDR2 SAAADI. This CDR3 is 14 amino acids long. The V and J ends lost 10 bases and 2 bases, in that order; junction bases with no gene match: 7.

V usage is TRBV5-1 and J usage is TRBJ1-3, with D possibly TRBD1 on 5 matching bases. Trimming removed 4 bases from V and 0 bases from J, with 11 bases in between. Germline V CDR1 and CDR2: SGHRS, YFSETQ. This CDR3 is built from 15 residues. CDR3 amino acids: CASSPRVDSGNTIYF. DNA for the CDR3: TGCGCCAGCAGCCCCAGGGTTGACTCTGGAAACACCATATATTTT.